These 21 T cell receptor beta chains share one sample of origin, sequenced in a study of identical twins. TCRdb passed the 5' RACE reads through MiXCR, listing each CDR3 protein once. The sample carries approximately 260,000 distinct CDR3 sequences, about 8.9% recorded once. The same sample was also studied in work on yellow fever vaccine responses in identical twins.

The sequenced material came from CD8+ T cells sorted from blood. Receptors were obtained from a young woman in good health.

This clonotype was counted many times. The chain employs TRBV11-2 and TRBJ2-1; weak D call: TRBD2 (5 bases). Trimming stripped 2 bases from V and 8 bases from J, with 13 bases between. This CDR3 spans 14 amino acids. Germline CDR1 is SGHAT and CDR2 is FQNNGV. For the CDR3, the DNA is TGTGCCAGCAGCTTACTAGCATACTCGGATGAGCAGTTCTTC. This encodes CASSLLAYSDEQFF.

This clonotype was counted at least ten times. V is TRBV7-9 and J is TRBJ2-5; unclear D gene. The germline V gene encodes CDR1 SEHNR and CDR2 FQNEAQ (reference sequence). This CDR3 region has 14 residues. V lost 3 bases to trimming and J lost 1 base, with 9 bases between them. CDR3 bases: TGTGCCAGCAGCTTTTCAGGTGGCCAAGAGACCCAGTACTTC. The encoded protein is CASSFSGGQETQYF.

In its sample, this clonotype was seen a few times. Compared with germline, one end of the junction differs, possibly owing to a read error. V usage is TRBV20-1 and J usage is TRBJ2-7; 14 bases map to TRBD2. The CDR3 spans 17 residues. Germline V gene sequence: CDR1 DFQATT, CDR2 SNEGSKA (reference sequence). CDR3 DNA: TGCTGTGCTAGACCCCTCCGACTAGCGGGGGGGTCCTACGAGCAGTACTTC. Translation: CCARPLRLAGGSYEQYF.

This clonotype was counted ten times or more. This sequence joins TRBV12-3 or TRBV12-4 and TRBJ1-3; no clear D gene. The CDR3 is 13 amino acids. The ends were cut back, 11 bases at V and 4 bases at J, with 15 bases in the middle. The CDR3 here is CASPGFVGNTIYF. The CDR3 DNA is TGTGCCTCCCCCGGCTTCGTGGGAAACACCATATATTTT.

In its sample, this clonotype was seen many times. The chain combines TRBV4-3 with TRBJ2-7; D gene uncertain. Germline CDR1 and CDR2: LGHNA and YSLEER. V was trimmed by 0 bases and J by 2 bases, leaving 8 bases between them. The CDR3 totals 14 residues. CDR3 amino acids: CASSQDRITYEQYF. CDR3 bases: TGCGCCAGCAGCCAAGATAGGATTACCTACGAGCAGTACTTC.

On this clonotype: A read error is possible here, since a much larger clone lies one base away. CDR3 nucleotide sequence: TGTTCCAGCAGCCCCTTGGGGGTGGGAGAGACCCAGTACTTC. Its translation is CSSSPLGVGETQYF. The chain employs TRBV27 and TRBJ2-5; either TRBD1 or TRBD2 may supply D (5 bases each). CDR1 is MNHEY and CDR2 is SMNVEV in the germline V gene (reference sequence). This CDR3 has 14 amino acids.

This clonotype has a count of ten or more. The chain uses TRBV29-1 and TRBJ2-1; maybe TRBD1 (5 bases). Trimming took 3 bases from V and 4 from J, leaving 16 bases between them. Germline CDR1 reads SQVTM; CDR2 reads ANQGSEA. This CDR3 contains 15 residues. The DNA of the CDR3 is TGCAGCGTTGAGGGCACTCTGGGGCTTTACAATGAGCAGTTCTTC. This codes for CSVEGTLGLYNEQFF.

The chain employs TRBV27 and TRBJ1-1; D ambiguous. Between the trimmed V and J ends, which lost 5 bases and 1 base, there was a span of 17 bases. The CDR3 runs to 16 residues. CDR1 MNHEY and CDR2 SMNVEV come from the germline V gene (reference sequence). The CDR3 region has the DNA TGTGCCAGCAGTCTCCTAGGGCCCGGAGGGAACACTGAAGCTTTCTTT. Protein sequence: CASSLLGPGGNTEAFF.

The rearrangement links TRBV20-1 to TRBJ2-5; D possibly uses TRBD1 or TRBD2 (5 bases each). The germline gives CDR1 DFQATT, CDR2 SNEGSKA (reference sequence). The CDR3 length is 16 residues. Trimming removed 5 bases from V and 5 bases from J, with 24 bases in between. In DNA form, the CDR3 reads TGCAGTGCTCTAGGGACCCCAGGACCCAATGGGGAGACCCAGTACTTC. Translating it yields CSALGTPGPNGETQYF.

This chain's CDR3 is CATSRVRTSGSGNEQFF. The CDR3 coding sequence is TGTGCCACCAGCAGAGTTAGGACTAGCGGGAGTGGGAATGAGCAGTTCTTC. The rearrangement links TRBV15 to TRBJ2-1; 13 positions agree with TRBD2. J was trimmed by 7 bases and V by 1 base; bases with no gene match: 7. This CDR3 region has 17 residues. In germline, CDR1 is LNHNV, CDR2 YYDKDF (reference sequence).

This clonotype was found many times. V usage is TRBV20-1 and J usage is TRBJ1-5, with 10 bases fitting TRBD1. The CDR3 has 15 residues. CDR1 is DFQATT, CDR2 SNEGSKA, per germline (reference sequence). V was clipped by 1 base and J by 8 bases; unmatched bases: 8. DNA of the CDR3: TGCAGTGCTAGAGCCCGGGACAGGGGTTTAGAGCCCCAGCATTTT. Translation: CSARARDRGLEPQHF.

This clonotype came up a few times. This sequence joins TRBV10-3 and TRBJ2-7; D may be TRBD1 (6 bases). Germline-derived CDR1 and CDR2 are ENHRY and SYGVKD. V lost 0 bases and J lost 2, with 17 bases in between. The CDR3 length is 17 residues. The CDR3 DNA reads TGTGCCATCAGTGAGTCGAGGGACACTCCATACCCCTACGAGCAGTACTTC. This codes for CAISESRDTPYPYEQYF.

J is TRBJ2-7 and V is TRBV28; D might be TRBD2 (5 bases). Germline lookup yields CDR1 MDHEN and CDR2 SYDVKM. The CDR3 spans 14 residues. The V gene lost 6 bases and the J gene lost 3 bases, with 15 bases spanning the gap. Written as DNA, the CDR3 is TGTGCCAGCAGCCGAAGGGAGAGGGACTACGAGCAGTACTTC. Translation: CASSRRERDYEQYF.

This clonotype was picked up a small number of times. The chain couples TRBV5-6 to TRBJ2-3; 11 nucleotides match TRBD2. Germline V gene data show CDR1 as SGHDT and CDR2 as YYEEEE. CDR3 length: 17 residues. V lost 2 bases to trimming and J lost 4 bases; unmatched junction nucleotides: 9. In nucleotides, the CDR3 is TGTGCCAGCAGCTTCTTAGCGGGGGGGCCCATGGCAGATACGCAGTATTTT. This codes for CASSFLAGGPMADTQYF. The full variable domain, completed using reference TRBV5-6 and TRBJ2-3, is DAGVTQSPTHLIKTRGQQVTLRCSPKSGHDTVSWYQQALGQGPQFIFQYYEEEERQRGNFPDRFSGHQFPNYSSELNVNALLLGDSALYLCASSFLAGGPMADTQYFGPGTRLTVL.

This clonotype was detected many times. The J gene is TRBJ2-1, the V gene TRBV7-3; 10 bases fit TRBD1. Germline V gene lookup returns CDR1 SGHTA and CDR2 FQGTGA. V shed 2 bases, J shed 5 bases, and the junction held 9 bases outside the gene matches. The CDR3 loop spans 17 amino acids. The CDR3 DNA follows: TGTGCCAGCAGCTTATGGGCCGGGACAGGGGAAAACAATGAGCAGTTCTTC. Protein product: CASSLWAGTGENNEQFF.

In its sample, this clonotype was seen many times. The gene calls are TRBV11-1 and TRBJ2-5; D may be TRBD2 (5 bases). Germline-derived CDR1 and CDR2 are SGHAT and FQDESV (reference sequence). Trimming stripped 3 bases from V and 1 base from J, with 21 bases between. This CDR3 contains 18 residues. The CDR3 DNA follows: TGTGCCAGCAGCTTGCCCCTCGGGGTGGAGCTGGTCCAAGAGACCCAGTACTTC. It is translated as CASSLPLGVELVQETQYF.

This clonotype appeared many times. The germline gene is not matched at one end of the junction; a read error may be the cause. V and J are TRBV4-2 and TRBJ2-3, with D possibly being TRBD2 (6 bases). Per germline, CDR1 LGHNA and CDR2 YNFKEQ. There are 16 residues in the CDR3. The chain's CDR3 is CASSQDLASGTDTQYF. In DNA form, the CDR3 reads TGCGCCAGCAGCCAAGATCTGGCTAGCGGCACAGATACGCAGTATTTT.

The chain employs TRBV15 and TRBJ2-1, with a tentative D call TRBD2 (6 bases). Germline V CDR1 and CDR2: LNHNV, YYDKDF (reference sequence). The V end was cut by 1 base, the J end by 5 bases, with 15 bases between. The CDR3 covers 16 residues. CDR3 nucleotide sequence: TGTGCCACCAGCAGAGCGGAAAAGCGGGCCCACAATGAGCAGTTCTTC. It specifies CATSRAEKRAHNEQFF.

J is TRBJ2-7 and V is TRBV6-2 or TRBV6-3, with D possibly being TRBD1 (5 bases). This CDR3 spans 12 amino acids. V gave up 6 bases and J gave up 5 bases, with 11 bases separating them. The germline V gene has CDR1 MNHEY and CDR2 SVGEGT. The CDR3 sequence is CASSRQSHEQYF. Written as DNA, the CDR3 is TGTGCCAGCAGCAGACAGTCCCACGAGCAGTACTTC.

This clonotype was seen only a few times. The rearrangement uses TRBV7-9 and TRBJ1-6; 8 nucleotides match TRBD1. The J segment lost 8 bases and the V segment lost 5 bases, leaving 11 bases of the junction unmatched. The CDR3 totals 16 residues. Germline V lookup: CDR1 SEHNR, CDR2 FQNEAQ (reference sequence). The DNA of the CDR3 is TGTGCCAGCAGCCTACACACAGGGGGAGACGATTCACCCCTCCACTTT. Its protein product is CASSLHTGGDDSPLHF.

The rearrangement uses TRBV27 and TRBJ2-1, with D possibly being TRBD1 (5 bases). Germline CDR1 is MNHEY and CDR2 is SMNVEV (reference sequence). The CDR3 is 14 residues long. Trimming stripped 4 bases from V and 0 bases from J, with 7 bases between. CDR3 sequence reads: CASSSDSSYNEQFF. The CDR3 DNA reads TGTGCCAGCAGTTCCGACAGCTCCTACAATGAGCAGTTCTTC.